These 21 T cell receptor beta chains were all obtained from the same sample, sequenced in a study of beta chain features in type 1 diabetes. The authors reverse transcribed all of the isolated RNA, so sequencing captured expressed TCRB transcripts. The data were produced by immunoSEQ multiplex PCR, yet TCRdb's version contains in-frame clones alone and is incomplete. The sample lists around 20,000 clones, 69% occurring once. No antigen is known for these receptors. The study, taken as a whole, reports: All four CD4+ subsets of Type 1 diabetes patients contained TCRB CDR3s that were moderately but significantly shorter.

Sequencing was carried out using Tregs from blood. The source of these receptors is a man younger than 35 with type 1 diabetes.

This clone was counted once. The CDR3, as DNA: TGTGCCAGCAGTTATCCGGGACTTTTAACGCAGTATTTT. Protein product: CASSYPGLLTQYF. The chain uses TRBV6-5 and TRBJ2-3, with D maybe TRBD2 (6 bases). V was pared by 3 bases and J by 9 bases, with 13 bases between. Germline CDR1 is MNHEY and CDR2 is SVGAGI. The CDR3 has 13 amino acids.

This clone was seen a few times. The chain carries TRBV7-8 and TRBJ2-1; no clear D. Germline assignment: CDR1 SGHVS and CDR2 FQNEAQ. The CDR3 totals 15 residues. The V and J ends lost 3 bases and 1 base respectively, with 10 bases between them. The CDR3 protein is CASSLIGESYNEQFF. CDR3 DNA: TGTGCCAGCAGCTTGATAGGAGAATCCTACAATGAGCAGTTCTTC.

This sequence joins TRBV19 and TRBJ2-1; the match to TRBD2 covers 7 bases. CDR1 is LNHDA, CDR2 SQIVND, per germline (reference sequence). This CDR3 comprises 12 residues. V lost 3 bases to trimming and J lost 12 bases; unmatched junction nucleotides: 5. CDR3 sequence: CASSMPPGGQFF. The CDR3 DNA sequence: TGTGCCAGTAGTATGCCCCCGGGGGGGCAGTTCTTC.

This clone has only a few counts. This sequence joins TRBV4-3 and TRBJ1-1, with D unclear. The CDR3 runs to 15 residues. Trimming stripped 5 bases from V and 0 bases from J, with 13 bases between. Germline loops: CDR1 LGHNA, CDR2 YSLEER. The CDR3 reads CASSFSLQMNTEAFF. As DNA, the CDR3 is TGCGCCAGCAGCTTCTCTCTACAGATGAACACTGAAGCTTTCTTT.

This chain connects TRBV11-2 to TRBJ2-1; 7 nucleotides line up with TRBD1. The junction had 7 bases not matched to a gene; V was cut back by 1 base and J by 10 bases. CDR1 and CDR2 from the germline V gene are SGHAT and FQNNGV. The CDR3 has 14 amino acids. The CDR3 sequence is CASSLVLGGGEQFF. CDR3 DNA: TGTGCCAGCAGCTTAGTATTAGGGGGCGGCGAGCAGTTCTTC.

The V gene is TRBV9, the J gene TRBJ2-7, with a possible D match to TRBD1 (5 bases). The germline V gene has CDR1 SGDLS and CDR2 YYNGEE. This CDR3 contains 14 residues. The V and J ends lost 3 bases and 2 bases respectively, with 12 bases between them. CDR3 DNA: TGTGCCAGCAGCGCCAGGGAAAACCCCTACGAGCAGTACTTC. Its translation: CASSARENPYEQYF.

V gene TRBV6-5 combines with J gene TRBJ1-2, with 7 bases fitting TRBD1. Germline loops: CDR1 MNHEY, CDR2 SVGAGI. The CDR3 totals 14 residues. V lost 6 bases to trimming and J lost 2 bases; unmatched junction nucleotides: 6. The CDR3 loop reads CASRGTVNNYGYTF. In nucleotides, the CDR3 is TGTGCCAGCAGGGGGACAGTAAACAACTATGGCTACACCTTC.

The genes are TRBV7-2 and TRBJ2-1, with 9 bases that match TRBD2. With 1 base clipped from V and 10 bases from J, the junction kept 8 bases outside the gene matches. CDR3 length equals 15 residues. Germline V gene sequence: CDR1 SGHTA, CDR2 FQGNSA. The DNA for the CDR3 is TGTGCCAGCAGCTTAGTTAATGCGGGAGGGCAAGAGCAGTTCTTC. This translates into CASSLVNAGGQEQFF.

This clone was counted only a few times. V is TRBV2 and J is TRBJ1-2; D ambiguous. Trimming took off 7 bases at V and 5 bases at J, with 8 bases between the two ends. The length of the CDR3 is 11 residues. Germline CDR1 reads SNHLY; CDR2 reads FYNNEI. CDR3 amino acids: CASIADYGYTF. The CDR3 nucleotides read TGTGCCAGCATCGCGGATTATGGCTACACCTTC. Drawing the rest from reference TRBV2 and TRBJ1-2, the complete variable domain is EPEVTQTPSHQVTQMGQEVILRCVPISNHLYFYWYRQILGQKVEFLVSFYNNEISEKSEIFDDQFSVERPDGSNFTLKIRSTKLEDSAMYFCASIADYGYTFGSGTRLTVV.

The chain uses TRBV25-1 and TRBJ1-1; 7 nucleotides align to TRBD1. The ends lost 6 bases at V and 3 bases at J; junction bases unmatched: 7. Looked up from germline, CDR1 is MGHDK and CDR2 is SYGVNS. This CDR3 is 14 amino acids long. As DNA, the CDR3 is TGTGCCAGCAGCGTCACAGGGGTCCACACTGAAGCTTTCTTT. Its translation: CASSVTGVHTEAFF.

The CDR3 nucleotides read TGCAGCGTTGAACGGGGTGGCTATGGCTACACCTTC. Its protein product is CSVERGGYGYTF. This rearrangement joins TRBV29-1 to TRBJ1-2, with no clear D. Per germline, CDR1 SQVTM and CDR2 ANQGSEA. This CDR3 spans 12 amino acids. V was shortened by 2 bases and J by 4 bases, with 8 bases between the two germline ends. The complete variable domain, with remaining parts taken from reference TRBV29-1 and TRBJ1-2, reads SAVISQKPSRDICQRGTSLTIQCQVDSQVTMMFWYRQQPGQSLTLIATANQGSEATYESGFVIDKFPISRPNLTFSTLTVSNMSPEDSSIYLCSVERGGYGYTFGSGTRLTVV.

The chain joins TRBV7-2 to TRBJ1-4; 7 positions match TRBD1. V shed 5 bases, J shed 12 bases, and the junction held 9 bases outside the gene matches. Germline V lookup: CDR1 SGHTA, CDR2 FQGNSA. The CDR3 is made up of 13 amino acids. This CDR3 is CASSLTTGVQLFF. DNA of the CDR3: TGTGCCAGCAGCCTTACTACAGGGGTTCAACTGTTTTTT.

The chain couples TRBV5-5 to TRBJ1-5; the match to TRBD1 covers 9 bases. This CDR3 has 15 residues. Germline-derived CDR1 and CDR2 are SGHKS and YYEKEE (reference sequence). Germline trimming cut 0 bases from V and 4 bases from J; bases unmatched to any gene: 2. CDR3 bases: TGTGCCAGCAGCTTGGATGGACAGGGGAATCAGCCCCAGCATTTT. Residues: CASSLDGQGNQPQHF.

This clone was counted a few times. This chain joins TRBV9 and TRBJ2-3; the D gene is possibly TRBD1 (6 bases). The V end lost 4 bases, the J end lost 4 bases, and 13 bases lay between the germline ends. From germline, CDR1 is SGDLS and CDR2 YYNGEE. This CDR3 has 14 residues. The DNA of the CDR3 is TGTGCCAGCAGCACACAGGGTGGCGCAGATACGCAGTATTTT. Amino acid sequence: CASSTQGGADTQYF.

CDR3 sequence: CSGGGITGELFF. The CDR3 DNA is TGCAGCGGGGGGGGGATCACCGGGGAGCTGTTTTTT. The rearrangement joins TRBV29-1 to TRBJ2-2; TRBD2 agrees at 7 bases. V shed 7 bases and J 4 bases; nucleotides not matched to a gene: 3. Germline-derived CDR1 and CDR2 are SQVTM and ANQGSEA. The CDR3 consists of 12 residues.

The V call is TRBV18, the J call TRBJ2-7, with a tentative D call TRBD2 (6 bases). The CDR3 is made up of 13 amino acids. Trimming removed 6 bases at V and 7 bases at J, with 16 bases between. The V gene's germline CDR1 is KGHSH and CDR2 LQKENI. The CDR3 DNA is TGTGCCAGCTCCGCGGGGTTTCTGGGGGAGCAGTACTTC. It translates to CASSAGFLGEQYF.

V and J are TRBV7-6 and TRBJ2-4; 7 bases are a match to TRBD1. CDR1 is SGHVS, CDR2 FNYEAQ, per germline. CDR3 length: 16 residues. The V segment lost 1 base and the J segment 6 bases; nucleotides outside the gene matches: 9. DNA for the CDR3: TGTGCCAGCAGCTTAGGGGCAGGGGGAGTGGGAAACATTCAGTACTTC. Protein sequence: CASSLGAGGVGNIQYF.

This clone was counted a few times. This chain links TRBV5-1 with TRBJ2-5; D possibly corresponds to TRBD1 (6 bases). V lost 4 bases, J lost 5 bases, and 18 bases lay in between. The CDR3 contains 15 residues. Germline V gene lookup returns CDR1 SGHRS and CDR2 YFSETQ. CDR3 coding DNA: TGCGCCAGCAGCCACGATGGACAGTTGAGGGAGACCCAGTACTTC. Its translation is CASSHDGQLRETQYF.

This clone has only a few counts. The chain employs TRBV10-3 and TRBJ2-4; D unresolved. The CDR3 is made up of 16 amino acids. Trimming stripped 2 bases from V and 0 bases from J, with 11 bases between. CDR1 and CDR2 (germline): ENHRY, SYGVKD. CDR3 protein: CAISELQTLAKNIQYF. The CDR3 region has the DNA TGTGCCATCAGTGAGCTACAGACACTAGCCAAAAACATTCAGTACTTC.

This clone was recorded only once. The chain has TRBV19 and TRBJ2-7; TRBD1 might be the D (6 bases). The ends were cut back, 4 bases at V and 3 bases at J, with 7 bases in the middle. The CDR3 consists of 12 residues. CDR1 and CDR2 (germline): LNHDA, SQIVND (reference sequence). In DNA form, the CDR3 reads TGTGCCAGTAGTAACAGGGTCTACGAGCAGTACTTC. Encoded protein: CASSNRVYEQYF. Drawing the rest from reference TRBV19 and TRBJ2-7, the complete variable domain is DGGITQSPKYLFRKEGQNVTLSCEQNLNHDAMYWYRQDPGQGLRLIYYSQIVNDFQKGDIAEGYSVSREKKESFPLTVTSAQKNPTAFYLCASSNRVYEQYFGPGTRLTVT.

The chain has TRBV19 and TRBJ2-7; the match to TRBD1 covers 7 bases. The CDR3 has 15 amino acids. From germline, CDR1 is LNHDA and CDR2 SQIVND (reference sequence). V lost 4 bases to trimming and J lost 1 base; unmatched junction nucleotides: 7. DNA of the CDR3: TGTGCCAGTAGTAACTGGACAGGCGTATCCTACGAGCAGTACTTC. Translation gives CASSNWTGVSYEQYF.